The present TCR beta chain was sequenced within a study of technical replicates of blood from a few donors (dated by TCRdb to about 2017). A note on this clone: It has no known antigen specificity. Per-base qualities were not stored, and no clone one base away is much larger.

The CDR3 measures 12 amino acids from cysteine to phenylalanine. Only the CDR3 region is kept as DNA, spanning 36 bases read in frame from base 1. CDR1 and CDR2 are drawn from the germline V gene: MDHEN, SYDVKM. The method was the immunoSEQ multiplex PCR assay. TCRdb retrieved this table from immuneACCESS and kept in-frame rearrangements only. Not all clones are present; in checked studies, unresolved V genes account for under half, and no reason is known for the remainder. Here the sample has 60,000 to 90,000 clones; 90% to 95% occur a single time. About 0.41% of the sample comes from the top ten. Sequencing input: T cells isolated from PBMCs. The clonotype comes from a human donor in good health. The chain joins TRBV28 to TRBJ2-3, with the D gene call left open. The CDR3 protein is CALRVRIVNQYF. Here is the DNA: TGTGCTCTCCGGGTGAGGATTGTGAATCAGTATTTT.